The T cell receptor beta chain under discussion was sequenced for a study of human thymus T cells. Study-level points and caveats: In thymic and blood repertoires alike, V and J usage looked biased.

J lost 6 bases, V lost 4 bases, and 9 bases had no gene match. This CDR3 has 15 residues. CDR1 is SEHNR, CDR2 FQNEAQ, per germline (reference sequence). Measured with immunoSEQ multiplex PCR; TCRdb has only the in-frame clones, and not every one. The sample includes about 78,000 clones, about 96% of them seen just once. Resected material from corrective heart surgery provided the thymus tissue analysed. As regards this clone: What it binds is not known.

The specimen was thymus tissue. This chain connects TRBV7-9 to TRBJ2-7; 10 bases are a match to TRBD2. The TCR was taken from a boy in the first two years of life with a congenital heart defect but otherwise immunologically healthy. CDR3 loop: CASSSLAGGPREQYF. CDR3 sequence (DNA): TGTGCCAGCAGCTCCTTAGCGGGAGGCCCGCGCGAGCAGTACTTC.